This T cell receptor beta chain is drawn from a study of blood T cell repertoires in COVID-19. The overall study: Collection of acute and convalescent COVID-19 samples took place in the United States, Italy and Spain. Sample material is recorded as cDNA or gDNA derived from T cells, B-cell-depleted T cells, or PBMCs.

The authors' processing: The authors estimated nucleated cell counts from reference gene primer amplification. Some clones are missing from TCRdb's copy, which holds only in-frame ones; the method was immunoSEQ multiplex PCR. The DNA gave D and trimming, while V, J and clone size come from that table. The table includes more than 70,000 clones, 70% to 90% detected once. The CDR3 covers 15 residues. Germline values: CDR1 SGHTS, CDR2 YDEGEE. The trim removed 0 bases at V and 9 bases at J, leaving 4 bases unmatched. In its sample, this clone was seen a few times. The chain links TRBV5-8 to TRBJ2-1, with 12 nucleotides matching TRBD2. This clonotype was obtained from an elderly woman with acute or convalescent COVID-19. What was sequenced was peripheral blood. CDR3 DNA: TGTGCCAGCAGCTTGGGTCTAGCGGGGGGGCTTGAGCAGTTCTTC. Its translation: CASSLGLAGGLEQFF.